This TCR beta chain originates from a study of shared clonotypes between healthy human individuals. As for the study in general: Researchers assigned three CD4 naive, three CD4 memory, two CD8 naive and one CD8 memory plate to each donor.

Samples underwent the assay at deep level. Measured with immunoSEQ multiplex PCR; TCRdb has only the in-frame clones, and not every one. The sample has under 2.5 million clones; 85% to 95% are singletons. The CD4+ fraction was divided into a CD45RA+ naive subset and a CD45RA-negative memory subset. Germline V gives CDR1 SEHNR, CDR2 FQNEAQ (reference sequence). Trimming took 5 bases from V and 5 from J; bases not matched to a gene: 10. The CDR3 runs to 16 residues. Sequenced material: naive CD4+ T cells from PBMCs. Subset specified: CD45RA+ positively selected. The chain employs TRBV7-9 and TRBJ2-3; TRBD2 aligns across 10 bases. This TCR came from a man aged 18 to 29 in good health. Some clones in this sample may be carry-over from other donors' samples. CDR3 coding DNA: TGTGCCAGCAGCCACGGATTAGCGGGGGGTCAAGATACGCAGTATTTT. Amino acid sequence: CASSHGLAGGQDTQYF.